The 3 T cell receptor beta chains presented below share a single source sample, sequenced in a study of EBV T-cell therapy then PD-1 blockade in nasopharyngeal carcinoma (dated by TCRdb to 2020 to 2022). What these receptors recognize is not known. The intended sense of this specimen's treatment or condition label: AdE1-LMPpoly-expanded autologous EBV-specific T-cell therapy followed by anti-PD-1 nivolumab. The receptor library was made with the immunoSEQ multiplex PCR assay. What TCRdb holds here is the immuneACCESS table cut down to in-frame rearrangements. Part of the clones is not present; checked against another copy, under half of the missing clones reflect an unresolved V gene, and the others are unexplained. For this sample the table gives around 22,000 clones, of which 82% were detected only once. In total, the top ten clones hold approximately 24% of the sample. Here the sequenced sample was CD8+ T cells from blood, taken at day -245 from a patient whose treatment included autologous EBV-specific T cells and nivolumab. The origin of the receptors is a man aged 35-49 years with nasopharyngeal carcinoma.

This rearrangement joins TRBV12-3 or TRBV12-4 to TRBJ2-5; TRBD1 might be the D (6 bases). V lost 6 bases and J lost 5, with 13 bases in between. The CDR3 sequence is 13 residues long. CDR3 residues: CASSLPTGETQYF. CDR3 nucleotide sequence: TGTGCCAGCAGCCTCCCTACAGGGGAGACCCAGTACTTC.

V and J are TRBV27 and TRBJ2-3; D gene unclear. The CDR3 is 11 amino acids. V lost 7 bases and J 0 bases, leaving 2 bases between the germline ends. Germline CDR1 is MNHEY and CDR2 is SMNVEV (reference sequence). The CDR3 spells CASISTDTQYF. As DNA, the CDR3 is TGTGCCAGCATTAGCACAGATACGCAGTATTTT.

This sequence joins TRBV4-2 and TRBJ1-5; D unclear. The ends were cut back, 2 bases at V and 2 bases at J, with 10 bases in the middle. Germline CDR1 is LGHNA and CDR2 is YNFKEQ. CDR3 length: 15 residues. DNA of the CDR3: TGTGCCAGCAGCCAAAGCCGGGAGGGCAATCAGCCCCAGCATTTT. Its protein is CASSQSREGNQPQHF.